This is a list of T cell receptor beta chains from one sample in a study of T cell responses to AZD1222 COVID-19 vaccine. Assay: immunoSEQ multiplex PCR; the TCRdb copy retains only in-frame clones and omits some. This sample has 210,000 or so clones, with 85% to 95% found just once. This specimen consisted of peripheral blood, obtained on day 0 of MenACWY control vaccination. These receptors originate from an adult in good health. CDR3s include the opening cysteine and the closing phenylalanine or tryptophan. Fields, in order: CDR3 protein, J gene, V gene.

cdr3_aa: CASSPHRGTRAFF
j_call: TRBJ1-1
v_call: TRBV3-1/TRBV3-2

cdr3_aa: CASSFGTGTYEQYF
j_call: TRBJ2-7
v_call: TRBV6-2/TRBV6-3

cdr3_aa: CASRSRVWQETQYF
j_call: TRBJ2-5
v_call: TRBV19

cdr3_aa: CAISGETRNTEAFF
j_call: TRBJ1-1
v_call: TRBV10-3

cdr3_aa: CASGGPNTEAFF
j_call: TRBJ1-1
v_call: TRBV7-3

cdr3_aa: CASGLVPVRDYGYTF
j_call: TRBJ1-2
v_call: TRBV12-5

cdr3_aa: CASSSVRNSGNTIYF
j_call: TRBJ1-3
v_call: TRBV18

cdr3_aa: CASSPRSDEAFF
j_call: TRBJ1-1
v_call: TRBV7-2

cdr3_aa: CASSGGGSSYNSPLHF
j_call: TRBJ1-6
v_call: TRBV6-1

cdr3_aa: CASSLAIGEPLYNEHFF
j_call: TRBJ2-1
v_call: TRBV7-2

cdr3_aa: CASTLMNTEAFF
j_call: TRBJ1-1
v_call: TRBV12-3/TRBV12-4

cdr3_aa: CASSNPGTGYIGYTF
j_call: TRBJ1-2
v_call: TRBV4-1

cdr3_aa: CASRRTNTGELFF
j_call: TRBJ2-2
v_call: TRBV12-3/TRBV12-4

cdr3_aa: CASSLNGREAFF
j_call: TRBJ1-1
v_call: TRBV27

cdr3_aa: CASSPTGERAFF
j_call: TRBJ1-1
v_call: TRBV3-1/TRBV3-2

cdr3_aa: CASRTTRAVEKLFF
j_call: TRBJ1-4
v_call: TRBV2

cdr3_aa: CASSHGPGQETQYF
j_call: TRBJ2-5
v_call: TRBV10-1

cdr3_aa: CASSPTDRINSPLHF
j_call: TRBJ1-6
v_call: TRBV18

cdr3_aa: CASSLGQGPSNYGYTF
j_call: TRBJ1-2
v_call: TRBV5-4

cdr3_aa: CSIPSVRDRGPGNTIYF
j_call: TRBJ1-3
v_call: TRBV29-1

cdr3_aa: CASSPDSFPYGYTF
j_call: TRBJ1-2
v_call: TRBV5-5

cdr3_aa: CASTPGQGNSPLHF
j_call: TRBJ1-6
v_call: TRBV9

cdr3_aa: CASSPRDRRSSDTQYF
j_call: TRBJ2-3
v_call: TRBV7-9

cdr3_aa: CASSLAWGRGVGTEAFF
j_call: TRBJ1-1
v_call: TRBV5-1

cdr3_aa: CASSSRGGQPQHF
j_call: TRBJ1-5
v_call: TRBV5-1

cdr3_aa: CASSLELAKNIQYF
j_call: TRBJ2-4
v_call: TRBV5-1

cdr3_aa: CASSELVGRTQYF
j_call: TRBJ2-5
v_call: TRBV10-1

cdr3_aa: CASSVGDASRTEAFF
j_call: TRBJ1-1
v_call: TRBV9

cdr3_aa: CASSWGQGAAGNTIYF
j_call: TRBJ1-3
v_call: TRBV5-1

cdr3_aa: CASTSGGQGWYGYTF
j_call: TRBJ1-2
v_call: TRBV3-1/TRBV3-2

cdr3_aa: CASSLAPGQENYGYTF
j_call: TRBJ1-2
v_call: TRBV27

cdr3_aa: CASSQGTGYEQYF
j_call: TRBJ2-7
v_call: TRBV3-1/TRBV3-2

cdr3_aa: CASSIVGQPQHF
j_call: TRBJ1-5
v_call: TRBV19

cdr3_aa: CASTSGSGPYGYTF
j_call: TRBJ1-2
v_call: TRBV6-5

cdr3_aa: CASSKQGATNEKLFF
j_call: TRBJ1-4
v_call: TRBV4-2

cdr3_aa: CASSQGQPYNEQFF
j_call: TRBJ2-1
v_call: TRBV4-1

cdr3_aa: CSASRDSPLHF
j_call: TRBJ1-6
v_call: TRBV20-1

cdr3_aa: CASSSPTGGYGYTF
j_call: TRBJ1-2
v_call: TRBV7-9

cdr3_aa: CASSLGDVYNSPLHF
j_call: TRBJ1-6
v_call: TRBV7-9

cdr3_aa: CACSHDQTSGNTQYF
j_call: TRBJ2-3
v_call: TRBV4-1

cdr3_aa: CASSQTGGEGRYGYTF
j_call: TRBJ1-2
v_call: TRBV4-1

cdr3_aa: CASSLAPAPQETQYF
j_call: TRBJ2-5
v_call: TRBV5-6

cdr3_aa: CASSVVLAGGSTDTQYF
j_call: TRBJ2-3
v_call: TRBV9

cdr3_aa: CASSDSYLSGYTF
j_call: TRBJ1-2
v_call: TRBV6-4